This T cell receptor (beta chain) was captured by sequencing in a study of T cells in tuberculosis. Overall study: CD1B tetramers identified T cells specific for mycobacterial lipid GMM. PBMC were archived before or within 7 days of starting treatment. Whole-study results and caveats: Shorter CDR3-alpha in active tuberculosis partly drove smaller distances.

This CDR3 has 15 residues. Regarding time point: new active TB diagnosis, blood taken before or within 7 days of starting treatment. This clone was counted a single time. The antigen remains unidentified. Some clones are missing from TCRdb's copy, which holds only in-frame ones; the method was immunoSEQ multiplex PCR. The data hold roughly 34,000 clones, with more than 70% observed a single time. This rearrangement joins TRBV21-1 to TRBJ1-1. TRBV21-1 is shown as a pseudogene. The input for sequencing was PBMCs, taken at tuberculosis diagnosis. This receptor was taken from an adult with tuberculosis. CDR3 in DNA: TGTGCCAGCACCCAACACGGGGGGGTTAGCACTGAAGCTTTCTTT. It encodes CASTQHGGVSTEAFF.